The TCR beta chain under discussion was sequenced for a study of long-term antiretroviral therapy in people with HIV. immunoSEQ v3.0 was run at survey level. This table comes from immunoSEQ multiplex PCR, and its TCRdb copy is limited to in-frame clones, with some not included. The sample has 30,000 to 35,000 clones, roughly 85% seen once. The TCR sequence derives from a man between 18 and 29 years old with HIV. The sequencing here drew on unsorted PBMCs, taken 0.8 years before starting antiretroviral therapy.

CDR3 protein: CASSPSRAGANVLTF. The CDR3 DNA is TGTGCCAGCTCACCATCAAGAGCTGGGGCCAACGTCCTGACTTTC. V and J are TRBV18 and TRBJ2-6; D call uncertain. This CDR3 has 15 amino acids. V was cut by 2 bases and J by 2 bases, with 7 bases left in between. Germline V CDR1 and CDR2: KGHSH, LQKENI.